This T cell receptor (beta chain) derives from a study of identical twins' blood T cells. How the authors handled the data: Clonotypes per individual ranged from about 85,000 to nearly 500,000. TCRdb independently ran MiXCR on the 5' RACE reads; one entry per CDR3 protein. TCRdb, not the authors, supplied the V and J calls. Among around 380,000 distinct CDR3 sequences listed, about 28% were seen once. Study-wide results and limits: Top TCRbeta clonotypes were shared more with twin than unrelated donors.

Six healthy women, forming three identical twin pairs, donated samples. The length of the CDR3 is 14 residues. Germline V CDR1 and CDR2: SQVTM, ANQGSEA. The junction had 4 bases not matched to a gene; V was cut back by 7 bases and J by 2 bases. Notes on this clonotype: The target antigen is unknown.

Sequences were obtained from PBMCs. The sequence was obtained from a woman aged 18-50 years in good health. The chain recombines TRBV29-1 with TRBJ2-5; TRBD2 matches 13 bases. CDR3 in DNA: TGCAGCGCCACGGGACTAGCGGGACAAGAGACCCAGTACTTC. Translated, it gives CSATGLAGQETQYF.